These T cell receptor beta chains were read from a single sample in a study of cytomegalovirus exposure and HLA in healthy donors. Libraries were prepared by immunoSEQ multiplex PCR; TCRdb keeps only in-frame clonotypes and omits some of them. The sample records about 200,000 clones, approximately 80% being singletons. Specimen: PBMCs. These receptor sequences come from a boy aged 2-9 years in good health and CMV-seronegative. Both conserved end residues are trimmed from each CDR3.

j_gene: TRBJ2-1
v_gene: TRBV28
CDR3aa: ASSLLVDRPITSSYNEQF

j_gene: TRBJ1-4
v_gene: TRBV4-3
CDR3aa: ASSQDRGTVPTNEKLF

j_gene: TRBJ2-5
v_gene: TRBV2
CDR3aa: ASRRGSQETQY

j_gene: TRBJ2-3
v_gene: TRBV10-1
CDR3aa: ASSESTTLVLPDTQY

j_gene: TRBJ2-5
v_gene: TRBV6-1
CDR3aa: ASTWHETQY

j_gene: TRBJ1-5
v_gene: TRBV15
CDR3aa: ATSRDYRQAGQPQH

j_gene: -
v_gene: TRBV27
CDR3aa: ASSPSLAGIYEQY

j_gene: TRBJ2-2
v_gene: TRBV4-2
CDR3aa: ASSQGDRVSTGELF

j_gene: TRBJ2-3
v_gene: TRBV29-1
CDR3aa: SVEGYPAGVSTDTQY

j_gene: TRBJ2-7
v_gene: TRBV9
CDR3aa: ASSVGSGSYEQY

j_gene: TRBJ1-6
v_gene: TRBV27
CDR3aa: ASSLGRGGSHYNSPLH

j_gene: TRBJ1-2
v_gene: TRBV19
CDR3aa: ASSKGERYT

j_gene: TRBJ1-1
v_gene: TRBV2
CDR3aa: ASSAYHTEAF

j_gene: TRBJ2-7
v_gene: TRBV18
CDR3aa: ASSPQGAVTYEQY

j_gene: TRBJ2-3
v_gene: TRBV6-5
CDR3aa: ASSYSGGGTDTQY

j_gene: TRBJ1-2
v_gene: TRBV5-4
CDR3aa: ASSSGGVRQGLFGYT

j_gene: TRBJ1-6
v_gene: TRBV6-5
CDR3aa: ASSIGGGLNSPLH

j_gene: TRBJ2-2
v_gene: TRBV2
CDR3aa: ASRGTARVPGELF

j_gene: TRBJ1-5
v_gene: TRBV5-1
CDR3aa: ASSLDRGGQPQH

j_gene: TRBJ1-1
v_gene: TRBV7-2
CDR3aa: ASSLTGTGGVYTEAF

j_gene: TRBJ2-7
v_gene: TRBV11-3
CDR3aa: ASSLGTKGTGPRPTYEQY

j_gene: TRBJ1-2
v_gene: TRBV5-1
CDR3aa: ASSLGQGGGYT

j_gene: TRBJ2-3
v_gene: TRBV6-5
CDR3aa: ASSYIAGDTQY

j_gene: TRBJ2-3
v_gene: TRBV6-5
CDR3aa: ASSYRGSGDTQY

j_gene: TRBJ2-3
v_gene: TRBV9
CDR3aa: ASSPRSTVDTQY

j_gene: TRBJ2-1
v_gene: TRBV29-1
CDR3aa: SVESALAGRNEQF

j_gene: TRBJ1-6
v_gene: TRBV27
CDR3aa: ASRTTWSSYNSPLH

j_gene: TRBJ2-1
v_gene: TRBV18
CDR3aa: ASSPLGQTYNEQF

j_gene: TRBJ2-7
v_gene: TRBV18
CDR3aa: ASSPGGNYEQY

j_gene: TRBJ1-1
v_gene: TRBV9
CDR3aa: ASSAAGPTEAF

j_gene: TRBJ2-7
v_gene: TRBV15
CDR3aa: ATSREQGKQY

j_gene: TRBJ1-3
v_gene: TRBV7-2
CDR3aa: ASSLGPSSGNTIY

j_gene: TRBJ1-2
v_gene: TRBV7-8
CDR3aa: ASSFDTTYGYT

j_gene: TRBJ2-5
v_gene: TRBV7-2
CDR3aa: ASSFSGAQETQY

j_gene: TRBJ1-1
v_gene: TRBV11-2
CDR3aa: ASSRTGGAEAF

j_gene: TRBJ2-5
v_gene: TRBV30
CDR3aa: AWRGYVPGAQY